The TCR beta chain described here comes from a study of cytomegalovirus exposure and HLA in healthy donors (dated 2017 in TCRdb). Regarding the study in general: An earlier analysis of under 600 of the donors reported more than 250 Gb of sequence data and approximately 110 million unique TCR beta sequences from 150 million to 200 million T cells. About 280 gigabases of sequencing data and roughly 81 million unique TCR sequences made up an early release that covered some 640 HLA-typed donors. The genetic ancestry cluster associated with self-reported Caucasian donors included 81% of the roughly 400 genotyped donors. The study aimed to test whether cataloging public T cell receptors could reveal signatures of past pathogen exposure. Using immunosequencing, the study profiled T cell repertoires from about 610 subjects and related those repertoires to cytomegalovirus serostatus. In addition to the first cohort of several hundred subjects, a separate validation cohort of about 120 different subjects was used. The study combined high-throughput TCR immunosequencing, statistical association of individual TCRs with disease status, and machine learning to predict cytomegalovirus infection status. In a later analysis, previously published TCR beta repertoires from 500 to 750 donors were re-analyzed and high-resolution HLA genotyping was added so that TCR occurrence patterns could be studied. The later analysis used no new phenotypic data to find candidate immune exposures, relying instead on TCR beta sequences and their occurrence across donors. An earlier analysis of some 500 of the donors applied high-throughput TCR beta sequencing to assess whether each TCR beta V gene segment acted as functional or pseudogenic. Donor age, sex, ethnicity and CMV serostatus were compiled together with the repertoire data. In a later genetic analysis, genome-wide SNP genotypes for about 65% of the roughly 670 donors were used, and that subset was treated as a discovery cohort. Every repertoire in the discovery cohort had been generated on one and the same sequencing platform. HLA typing covered class I and class II loci at four-digit resolution. The number of donors typed differed by locus, with about 629-640 for A, B, C, DRB1 and DQB1, 522 for DQA1, nearly 610 for DPA1, and 450 to 480 for DPB1. About five DR-DQ haplotypes were handled as single units for association and clustering, since linkage in the cohort was strong. Across about 380 genotyped donors of the cohort, an average of about 250,000 unique TCR beta nucleotide sequences per donor were sequenced, and 15% to 20% of those sequences were non-productive. General conclusions and limits of the study: Presence/absence analyses assumed roughly uniform sequencing depth across donors, an assumption that may not hold. Specific HLA alleles were associated with 15,000 to 20,000 TCR beta sequences at a false discovery rate of 0.05 in a later analysis. Because counts were too low, under 20 rarely observed V segments, including chromosome 9 orphons, were left out of the earlier analysis of 500 to 650 of the donors. A further reported finding was that TCR beta sequences accurately predicted the HLA-A and HLA-B alleles for most subjects in the first cohort. The cohort was sequenced for TCR beta chains only, and without alpha or paired-chain data the features that could be detected were limited. A total of roughly 160 TCR beta chains were listed by the study as associated with cytomegalovirus. A later genetic analysis reported fewer N-insertions in productive TCRs among donors in an Asian-associated ancestry cluster than the roughly 640-donor mean. Linkage disequilibrium might explain the correlated functional status among segregating V segments, but an unknown experimental factor could not be excluded. Some IMGT-functional V segments, including TRBV6-2 and TRBV6-3, could not be distinguished by the 87-base-pair reads and were therefore excluded. The classifier was reported to diagnose cytomegalovirus status with high specificity and sensitivity in both the original cohort and the validation cohort. Across donors, most TCR sequences were observed very rarely, whereas some public TCRs were present in many individuals. Most CMV-associated TCR beta chains appeared to be HLA-restricted in a later analysis, and the HLA associations seemed to be driven largely by CMV exposure. Assigning TCR associations to individual alleles was difficult when HLA alleles, especially DR and DQ, strongly co-occurred. HLA typing was unavailable for some donors at each locus, so association tests used only the typed subset. In a later analysis, HLA-associated TCR beta chains showed more clonal expansion and lower generation probabilities than non-associated chains that were equally common. In vitro tests confirmed that a few of the cytomegalovirus-associated TCR beta chains recognize cytomegalovirus antigens. An earlier analysis of around 540 of the donors showed that most TCR beta V segments appeared in productive rearrangements either about 87% or about 30% of the time, which broadly matched IMGT annotations. In a later analysis, the rate of TCR association differed among HLA loci, with DRB1 alleles having the most associated TCRs and HLA-C alleles having the fewest. In a later analysis, several top co-occurrence clusters were reported to appear linked to parvovirus B19, influenza, CMV and Epstein-Barr virus. A cluster of highly shared sequence variants was judged likely to represent a technical artifact of the sequencing pipeline. The only immune exposure information available for the cohort was CMV serostatus. In a later genetic analysis, a missense DCLRE1C variant was associated with V-gene and J-gene trimming of TCR beta chains, and the association was replicated in an independent cohort. It was suggested by the authors that the approach could potentially be generalized to other disease states and immunological phenotypes.

After removal of 3 bases from V and 8 bases from J, the junction retains 11 bases not matched to a gene. From the cysteine up to the phenylalanine, the CDR3 has a length of 17 residues. Only the CDR3 DNA stays, 51 bases, in frame from base 1. The CDR1 and CDR2 encoded by the germline V gene are SGHTA and FQGNSA. In total, roughly 670 healthy bone marrow donors made up the cohort. Cohort members were all nominally healthy when sampled, although unrecorded immune exposures were likely present. The donor was CMV seropositive and was included in the group of 250 to 300 seropositive cohort members. A peripheral blood sample was collected from each donor, and TCR beta sequencing was performed on peripheral blood mononuclear cells. Genomic DNA extraction from the blood cell samples was performed with the Qiagen DNeasy Blood Extraction Kit. Points on this clone: Its antigen remains undetermined. One base away there is no much larger clone; base qualities are not given.

Library preparation used the immunoSEQ multiplex PCR assay. For the multiplex PCR, a mixture combining 60 forward primers for TCR Vbeta segments and 13 reverse primers for TCR Jbeta segments was used. The CDR3 region of rearranged TCR beta genes was amplified from genomic DNA by a multiplex PCR assay. The amplified TCR beta libraries were sequenced on the Illumina HiSeq System as 87-base-pair reads. The authors' pipeline ran thus. A later analysis counted about 76 million unique TCR beta chains across the 666 repertoires, and approximately 11 million of these chains were shared by at least two donors. A nearest-neighbor algorithm error-corrected the raw reads and collapsed the reads into unique sequences, merging closely related sequences to remove PCR and sequencing errors. Alignment of CDR3 sequences to IMGT reference sequences was used to assign V, D and J gene segments. For a sequence to be retained, at least a six-nucleotide match to both a V gene segment and a J gene segment was required. Rearrangements were classified as productive when the CDR3 lacked stop codons and remained in frame with V and J, and all other rearrangements were classified as non-productive. CDR3 was defined by IMGT convention, running from the second conserved V-encoded cysteine to the conserved J-encoded phenylalanine. In an earlier analysis of just under 600 of the donors, sequences lacking an unambiguous match to a single V gene segment were excluded. In an earlier analysis of some 590 of the donors, V segments were called functional above 56.7% productive rearrangements and were called segregating when the between-donor standard deviation exceeded 5%. A statistical classification framework was built to diagnose cytomegalovirus status from the catalog of TCR beta chain sequences. V and J gene assignment, in a later analysis, came from comparing TCR nucleotide sequences with IMGT/GENE-DB human TR gene sequences. The TCRdist pipeline was used in a later analysis to assign CDR3 sequences and most-parsimonious VDJ recombination scenarios. In a later analysis, every TCR beta chain was defined by the combination of its CDR3 amino acid sequence and its V-gene family, and reads without a unique V-gene family were dropped. In a later analysis, some 600 highly shared, low-generation-probability nucleotide sequences were removed to address suspected cross-contamination and a sequencing artifact. For each public chain, a later analysis derived a clonal expansion index from normalized ranks of inferred template counts within each repertoire. In a later analysis, generation probabilities were computed with a VDJ recombination model fitted to out-of-frame rearrangements, and the resulting probabilities were checked against IGoR. Hypergeometric tests were used in a later analysis to score TCR-TCR, TCR-HLA and TCR-CMV co-occurrence, with a repertoire-size bias correction applied to the TCR pairs. To estimate false discovery rates, a later analysis permuted the HLA or CMV assignments 20 times. In a later analysis, co-occurring TCRs were grouped using DBSCAN, and TCRdist sequence similarity was added for clustering within HLA-allele-positive subsets. Repertoires with fewer than 30,000 or more than 120,000 public chains were left out of co-occurrence clustering, as were several repertoires with anomalous nucleotide sharing. The source is immuneACCESS, and TCRdb retained only in-frame sequences with V and J called. Part of the clones is not carried over; for the studies checked, unresolved V genes explain less than half of this, and the remainder is unexplained. V and J calls and clone size follow that table, whereas D and trimming were derived from the DNA. Recorded for this sample are under 100,000 clones; around 70% of them occurred a single time. Over 13% of the sample is in the top ten clones.

Sequencing was performed on PBMCs. The chain links TRBV7-2 with TRBJ2-1, with 12 junctional bases fitting TRBD2. This TCR was recovered from a woman between 45 and 65 years old in good health and CMV-seropositive. The DNA sequence is TGTGCCAGCAGCTTTAGACTAGCGGGAGCGGGTACGGATGAGCAGTTCTTC. This yields the protein CASSFRLAGAGTDEQFF.